Listed below are T cell receptor beta chains from one sample, sequenced in a study of T cells in Graves' hyperthyroidism and ophthalmopathy. One entry per CDR3 protein, called by TCRdb with MiXCR from the multiplex PCR reads. The sample consists of some 500,000 distinct CDR3 sequences, around an eighth of them appearing once. Material: blood. These receptors originate from a woman in her late teens or twenties with Graves' hyperthyroidism. CDR3s include the opening cysteine and the closing phenylalanine or tryptophan. Fields, in order: D gene, V gene, clone size, J gene, CDR3 protein, CDR3 DNA. A D gene is named only where the DNA matches it firmly. Only part of the rows carry a size: once, few, many, or a class if the clone is expanded.

TRBD1	TRBV7-2	-	TRBJ1-1	CASSPRGRGLSTEAFF	TGTGCCAGCAGCCCCCGGGGGAGGGGGCTTAGCACTGAAGCTTTCTTT
-	TRBV6-1	-	TRBJ1-1	CASSMEESTEAFF	TGTGCCAGCAGCATGGAGGAGAGCACTGAAGCTTTCTTT
-	TRBV2	once	TRBJ2-1	CASWVYNEQFF	TGTGCCAGCTGGGTCTACAATGAGCAGTTCTTC
-	TRBV20-1	many	TRBJ1-4	CSARDDGEGEKLFF	TGCAGTGCTAGAGATGATGGGGAAGGAGAAAAACTGTTTTTT
-	TRBV11-3	many	TRBJ2-3	CASSLGRGEISTDTQYF	TGTGCCAGCAGCTTAGGTCGCGGCGAGATATCCACAGATACGCAGTATTTT
-	TRBV5-1	many	TRBJ2-2	CASSLVTMGELFF	TGCGCCAGCAGCTTGGTGACGATGGGGGAGCTGTTTTTT
-	TRBV10-2	many	TRBJ2-7	CASSAAGGGSYEQYF	TGCGCCAGCAGTGCAGCTGGGGGCGGCTCCTACGAGCAGTACTTC
TRBD2	TRBV7-9	many	TRBJ2-7	CASSPPSGTRGSYEQYF	TGTGCCAGCAGCCCGCCATCCGGGACTAGAGGTAGTTACGAGCAGTACTTC
-	TRBV7-9	-	TRBJ1-4	CASRVDEKLFF	TGTGCCAGCAGGGTCGACGAAAAACTGTTTTTT
-	TRBV12-3/TRBV12-4	many	TRBJ1-1	CASKAISGTEAFF	TGTGCCAGCAAGGCTATTTCGGGAACTGAAGCTTTCTTT
-	TRBV12-3/TRBV12-4	many	TRBJ2-5	CASSFIPTAGQTPETQYF	TGTGCCAGCAGTTTCATCCCAACGGCGGGACAAACCCCAGAGACCCAGTACTTC
TRBD2	TRBV12-3/TRBV12-4	-	TRBJ2-1	CASSFDSGRREQFF	TGTGCCAGCAGTTTTGATAGCGGGAGAAGAGAGCAGTTCTTC
-	TRBV20-1	few	TRBJ1-2	CSARDTTNYGYTF	TGCAGTGCTAGGGACACCACTAACTATGGCTACACCTTC
TRBD2	TRBV3-1	-	TRBJ2-5	CASSPWTSGTQETQYF	TGTGCCAGCAGCCCATGGACTAGCGGGACCCAAGAGACCCAGTACTTC
-	TRBV15	-	TRBJ1-5	CATSRLGDSNQPQHF	TGTGCCACCAGCAGGTTAGGGGATAGCAATCAGCCCCAGCATTTT
-	TRBV20-1	many	TRBJ1-1	CSARQVNTEAFF	TGCAGTGCTAGACAGGTGAACACTGAAGCTTTCTTT
-	TRBV14	few	TRBJ2-7	CASSQDPRDLVSSYEQYF	TGTGCCAGCAGCCAAGATCCCAGAGACTTGGTATCCTCCTACGAGCAGTACTTC